These 2 T cell receptor beta chains originate from one sample sequenced in a study of T cells in Graves' hyperthyroidism and ophthalmopathy. RNA transcripts yielded amplified TCR beta CDR3 regions. TCR CDR3 regions were first amplified by RT-PCR with HTBI primers. Each CDR3 protein is one row after TCRdb ran MiXCR on the multiplex PCR reads. The sample has 610,000 or so distinct CDR3 sequences; about half are singletons. Sequencing used peripheral blood or thyroid tissue (not recorded which). These receptors all stem from a woman aged 18-29 years with Graves' hyperthyroidism.

This clonotype was found many times. The chain couples TRBV4-1 to TRBJ1-2; 7 bases match TRBD1. Germline CDR1 MGHRA, CDR2 YSYEKL. This CDR3 is built from 14 residues. J gave up 4 bases and V 3 bases, and 5 bases lay outside the gene matches. CDR3 bases: TGCGCCAGCAGCCAGACAGGGATCGGCTATGGCTACACCTTC. This encodes CASSQTGIGYGYTF.

The CDR3 here is CATSDHGTPNTGELFF. CDR3 DNA: TGTGCCACCAGTGATCATGGGACTCCGAACACCGGGGAGCTGTTTTTT. The V and J genes are TRBV24-1 and TRBJ2-2; possibly TRBD2 for D (6 bases). Germline V gene sequence: CDR1 KGHDR, CDR2 SFDVKD. V gave up 3 bases and J gave up 0 bases, with 10 bases separating them. The CDR3 is 16 residues long.